The 27 T cell receptor beta chains below come from one sample, sequenced in a study of cytomegalovirus exposure and HLA in healthy donors. The PCR was carried out with 60 Vbeta primers and 13 Jbeta primers. The table came from immunoSEQ multiplex PCR; TCRdb's copy has only in-frame clones and leaves some out. The sample lists approximately 200,000 clones, 79% occurring once. The material sequenced was PBMCs. These receptors were collected from a girl between 5 and 17 years old in good health and CMV-seropositive.

By share of the sample, this clone is medium-sized (0.01 to 0.1%). This rearrangement joins TRBV11-3 to TRBJ1-2; D perhaps matches TRBD1 (6 bases). Trimming took 0 bases from V and 7 from J, leaving 18 bases between them. The CDR3 has 16 amino acids. Germline CDR1 is SGHNT and CDR2 is YENEEA. The CDR3: CASSLEGRQGKIGYTF. The CDR3 DNA follows: TGTGCCAGCAGCTTAGAAGGTCGGCAGGGGAAAATTGGCTACACCTTC.

The CDR3 coding sequence is TGTGCCAGCAGCCTGGGGGTAGCGGGGCCAGGCTCCTACGAGCAGTACTTC. It translates to CASSLGVAGPGSYEQYF. V usage is TRBV11-2 and J usage is TRBJ2-7; TRBD2 aligns across 8 bases. With V trimmed by 5 bases and J by 0 bases, 12 bases remained unmatched. This CDR3 spans 17 amino acids. Germline CDR1 and CDR2: SGHAT and FQNNGV. Full variable domain (missing parts from reference TRBV11-2 and TRBJ2-7): EAGVAQSPRYKIIEKRQSVAFWCNPISGHATLYWYQQILGQGPKLLIQFQNNGVVDDSQLPKDRFSAERLKGVDSTLKIQPAKLEDSAVYLCASSLGVAGPGSYEQYFGPGTRLTVT.

This clone was recorded a few times. The chain links TRBV5-8 to TRBJ2-5; 7 nucleotides match TRBD2. The CDR3 is made up of 14 amino acids. Trimming removed 2 bases from V and 5 bases from J; junction bases left unmatched: 6. Germline-derived CDR1 and CDR2 are SGHTS and YDEGEE. CDR3 protein: CASSFGGTEETQYF. In DNA form, the CDR3 reads TGTGCCAGCAGCTTCGGGGGGACGGAGGAGACCCAGTACTTC.

This chain connects TRBV27 to TRBJ2-3; 9 nucleotides line up with TRBD1. The CDR3 is 16 amino acids. The germline V gene has CDR1 MNHEY and CDR2 SMNVEV (reference sequence). Losses at the gene ends were 2 bases for V and 6 bases for J; bases not matched to a gene: 9. In nucleotides, the CDR3 is TGTGCCAGCAGTTTAGGAGGACAGGGGCCGTTGGATACGCAGTATTTT. Its translation is CASSLGGQGPLDTQYF.

This chain's CDR3 is CSVEPGQEYVTQYF. CDR3 coding DNA: TGCAGCGTAGAACCGGGACAGGAGTACGTGACCCAGTACTTC. This chain connects TRBV29-1 to TRBJ2-5; 8 positions match TRBD1. The CDR3 extends over 14 amino acids. Germline V lookup: CDR1 SQVTM, CDR2 ANQGSEA. Trimming at V came to 6 bases and at J to 7 bases, leaving 13 bases not matched to a gene.

This rearrangement joins TRBV19 to TRBJ1-2; 7 bases line up with TRBD1. The CDR3 loop spans 15 amino acids. The germline V gene encodes CDR1 LNHDA and CDR2 SQIVND (reference sequence). Trimming cost V 5 bases and J 5 bases; bases outside gene matches: 11. As DNA, the CDR3 is TGTGCCAGTAGTCCGACCTCCGGGACAGAGTATGGCTACACCTTC. Amino acids: CASSPTSGTEYGYTF.

The table lists this clone with a count of one. The CDR3 loop reads CSVEEQDGTGELFF. The CDR3 DNA reads TGCAGCGTTGAAGAGCAAGACGGGACCGGGGAGCTGTTTTTT. The chain couples TRBV29-1 to TRBJ2-2; D unclear. Germline CDR1 is SQVTM and CDR2 is ANQGSEA. The CDR3 has 14 residues. The V and J ends lost 0 bases and 5 bases respectively, with 10 bases between them.

The chain links TRBV7-2 to TRBJ2-3, with TRBD1 as a possible D gene (5 bases). V dropped 2 bases and J dropped 4 bases, with 7 bases sitting between them. Germline CDR1 SGHTA, CDR2 FQGNSA. The CDR3 is 13 residues long. CDR3 coding DNA: TGTGCCAGCAGCTTACTAGGGGCAGATACGCAGTATTTT. It translates to CASSLLGADTQYF. The variable domain in full, with the rest retrieved from reference TRBV7-2 and TRBJ2-3, is GAGVSQSPSNKVTEKGKDVELRCDPISGHTALYWYRQSLGQGLEFLIYFQGNSAPDKSGLPSDRFSAERTGGSVSTLTIQRTQQEDSAVYLCASSLLGADTQYFGPGTRLTVL.

The J gene is TRBJ1-4, the V gene TRBV7-2, with no clear D. V was shortened by 5 bases and J by 7 bases, with 17 bases between the two germline ends. The V gene's germline CDR1 is SGHTA and CDR2 FQGNSA. The CDR3 extends over 15 amino acids. In DNA form, the CDR3 reads TGTGCCAGCAGCCATCCGAGTGGAGTCAGTGAAAAACTGTTTTTT. Translating gives CASSHPSGVSEKLFF.

There are a few counts of this clone. The chain has TRBV12-5 and TRBJ2-3; TRBD2 agrees at 7 bases. V lost 7 bases, J lost 2 bases, and 6 bases stayed unmatched. Germline V gene lookup returns CDR1 LGHNT and CDR2 FRNRAP. The CDR3 is 14 residues long. CDR3 residues: CASALRGVTDTQYF. Here the CDR3 DNA reads TGTGCTAGTGCCCTTCGGGGGGTCACAGATACGCAGTATTTT.

The chain couples TRBV5-1 to TRBJ1-5, with D perhaps TRBD1 (6 bases). V lost 5 bases and J lost 3, with 12 bases in between. Per the germline V gene, CDR1 is SGHRS and CDR2 is YFSETQ. The CDR3 covers 14 residues. The CDR3 DNA is TGCGCCAGCAGTCTGCAGGGGACCAATCAGCCCCAGCATTTT. The encoded protein is CASSLQGTNQPQHF.

About this clone: This sample also contains other DNA sequences that code for the same CDR3. The V gene is TRBV5-1, the J gene TRBJ1-1; D not certain. Trimming shortened V by 2 bases and J by 0 bases, and 5 bases separated the two germline ends. The CDR3 has 13 amino acids. Germline lookup yields CDR1 SGHRS and CDR2 YFSETQ. The CDR3 DNA reads TGCGCCAGCAGCTTAACACTGAACACTGAAGCTTTCTTT. It encodes CASSLTLNTEAFF.

The J gene is TRBJ1-5, the V gene TRBV19; 7 nucleotides match TRBD1. With V trimmed by 4 bases and J by 0 bases, 6 bases remained unmatched. Per the germline V gene, CDR1 is LNHDA and CDR2 is SQIVND (reference sequence). There are 16 residues in the CDR3. CDR3 sequence reads: CASSTTGVYSNQPQHF. Here the CDR3 DNA reads TGTGCCAGTAGTACAACAGGGGTTTATAGCAATCAGCCCCAGCATTTT.

In this sample, this clone turned up a few times. This chain connects TRBV19 to TRBJ1-2; TRBD1 matches 8 bases. V lost 1 base, J lost 5 bases, and 9 bases stayed unmatched. CDR1 is LNHDA and CDR2 is SQIVND in the germline V gene (reference sequence). The CDR3 length is 16 residues. The CDR3 is CASSIVPSGGGYGYTF. CDR3 DNA sequence: TGTGCCAGTAGTATAGTCCCCTCAGGGGGCGGGTATGGCTACACCTTC.

The chain combines TRBV10-1 with TRBJ1-1; the D is unclear. Per the germline V gene, CDR1 is WNHNN and CDR2 is SYGVQD (reference sequence). This CDR3 is built from 13 residues. Deletions cut 4 bases from V and 4 bases from J, with 10 bases between. The CDR3 loop is CASSGETSTEAFF. The CDR3 bases are TGCGCCAGCAGTGGGGAGACGAGCACTGAAGCTTTCTTT.

For the CDR3, the DNA is TGTGCCAGCAAGCAGGTGCAGTGGGCCTATGGCTACACCTTC. This codes for CASKQVQWAYGYTF. This chain uses TRBV27 with TRBJ1-2; D not resolved. The CDR3 is 14 amino acids. Trimming removed 7 bases at V and 4 bases at J, with 16 bases between. Germline V gene lookup returns CDR1 MNHEY and CDR2 SMNVEV (reference sequence).

CDR3 amino acids: CASSANQGFGQPQHF. DNA of the CDR3: TGTGCCAGCTCAGCGAACCAGGGGTTCGGTCAGCCCCAGCATTTT. The J gene is TRBJ1-5, the V gene TRBV18; D is perhaps TRBD1 (6 bases). The CDR3 runs to 15 residues. Germline CDR1 reads KGHSH; CDR2 reads LQKENI. Between the trimmed V and J ends, which lost 5 bases and 6 bases, there was a span of 17 bases.

CDR3 amino acids: CASSQEDRGLYNEQFF. The CDR3 DNA is TGCGCCAGCAGCCAAGAGGACAGGGGGCTGTACAATGAGCAGTTCTTC. This sequence joins TRBV4-1 and TRBJ2-1; TRBD1 matches 11 bases. The germline CDR1 and CDR2 sequences are MGHRA and YSYEKL. J lost 4 bases, V lost 0 bases, and 2 bases had no gene match. The CDR3 consists of 16 residues.

V and J are TRBV7-2 and TRBJ2-2; weak D call: TRBD2 (6 bases). Germline lookup yields CDR1 SGHTA and CDR2 FQGNSA. CDR3 length equals 14 residues. The V gene lost 6 bases and the J gene lost 7 bases, with 15 bases spanning the gap. The CDR3 loop is CASRGGLRVGELFF. Written as DNA, the CDR3 is TGTGCCAGCAGGGGGGGTCTAAGGGTCGGGGAGCTGTTTTTT.

This clone is a singleton in its sample. The chain couples TRBV6-1 to TRBJ2-1; the match to TRBD2 covers 9 bases. J was trimmed by 4 bases and V by 4 bases; bases with no gene match: 8. Germline-derived CDR1 and CDR2 are MNHNS and SASEGT. The CDR3 has 16 residues. CDR3: CASSGRAGGLYNEQFF. The CDR3 coding sequence is TGTGCCAGCAGTGGGCGAGCGGGGGGATTATACAATGAGCAGTTCTTC.

The genes are TRBV6-6 and TRBJ1-1; D remains unclear. Germline V gene sequence: CDR1 MNHNY, CDR2 SVGAGI (reference sequence). Deletions cut 8 bases from V and 6 bases from J, with 7 bases between. There are 10 residues in the CDR3. The CDR3: CASGSSEAFF. The CDR3 DNA sequence: TGTGCCAGCGGTTCGTCTGAAGCTTTCTTT.

The rearrangement joins TRBV15 to TRBJ1-6; TRBD1 matches 7 bases. Looked up from germline, CDR1 is LNHNV and CDR2 is YYDKDF (reference sequence). J lost 8 bases, V lost 3 bases, and 13 bases had no gene match. The CDR3 has 17 residues. The CDR3, as DNA: TGTGCCACCAGCAGGACTGATCCGGGACAGTCGCATTCACCCCTCCACTTT. The encoded protein is CATSRTDPGQSHSPLHF.

This rearrangement joins TRBV9 to TRBJ1-2; 9 bases agree with TRBD1. The CDR3 has 16 residues. V was pared by 3 bases and J by 4 bases, with 10 bases of the junction left unmatched. The germline V gene has CDR1 SGDLS and CDR2 YYNGEE. CDR3 DNA sequence: TGTGCCAGCAGCGCCGGGACAGGGTTTTCTGGCTATGGCTACACCTTC. Its protein is CASSAGTGFSGYGYTF.

The rearrangement uses TRBV5-1 and TRBJ2-1; 10 bases are shared with TRBD2. This CDR3 is 14 amino acids long. With V trimmed by 6 bases and J by 4 bases, 4 bases remained unmatched. The germline gives CDR1 SGHRS, CDR2 YFSETQ. The CDR3 sequence is CASIPSGGYNEQFF. The CDR3 bases are TGCGCCAGCATCCCTAGCGGGGGTTACAATGAGCAGTTCTTC.

The V gene is TRBV2, the J gene TRBJ2-3, with D maybe TRBD1 (6 bases). V was trimmed by 6 bases and J by 3 bases, leaving 16 bases between them. Germline loops: CDR1 SNHLY, CDR2 FYNNEI. The CDR3 is 15 amino acids. The CDR3, as DNA: TGTGCCAGCAGCGAACCGCTTAGGGGGACAGATACGCAGTATTTT. Translation gives CASSEPLRGTDTQYF.

The rearrangement uses TRBV11-2 and TRBJ2-5; TRBD2 agrees at 13 bases. V shed 5 bases, J shed 5 bases, and the junction held 11 bases outside the gene matches. Germline-derived CDR1 and CDR2 are SGHAT and FQNNGV. The CDR3 has 17 residues. Here the CDR3 reads CASSTTTSGGARETQYF. The CDR3 nucleotides read TGTGCCAGCAGCACAACAACTAGCGGGGGGGCTCGGGAGACCCAGTACTTC.

This chain joins TRBV27 and TRBJ2-4; 9 nucleotides agree with TRBD2. CDR3 length: 16 residues. V dropped 5 bases and J dropped 0; count of bases not matched to a gene: 5. Germline V CDR1 and CDR2: MNHEY, SMNVEV (reference sequence). The CDR3 region has the DNA TGTGCCAGCAGTACGTCTAGCGGGGCAGCCAAAAACATTCAGTACTTC. It encodes CASSTSSGAAKNIQYF.